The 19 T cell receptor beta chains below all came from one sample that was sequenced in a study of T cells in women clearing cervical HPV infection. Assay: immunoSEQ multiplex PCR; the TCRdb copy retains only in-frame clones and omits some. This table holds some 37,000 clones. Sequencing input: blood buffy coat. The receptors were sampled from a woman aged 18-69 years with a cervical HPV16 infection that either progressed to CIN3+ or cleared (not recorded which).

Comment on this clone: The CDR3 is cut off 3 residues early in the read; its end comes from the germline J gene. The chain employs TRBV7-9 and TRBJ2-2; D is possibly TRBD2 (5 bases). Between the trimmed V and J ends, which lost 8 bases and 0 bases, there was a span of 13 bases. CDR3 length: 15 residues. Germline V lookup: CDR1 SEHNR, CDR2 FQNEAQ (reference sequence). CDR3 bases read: TGTGCCAGCCGGAAACTAGGCGCGAACACCGGGGAG. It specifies CASRKLGANTGE. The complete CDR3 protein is CASRKLGANTGELFF.

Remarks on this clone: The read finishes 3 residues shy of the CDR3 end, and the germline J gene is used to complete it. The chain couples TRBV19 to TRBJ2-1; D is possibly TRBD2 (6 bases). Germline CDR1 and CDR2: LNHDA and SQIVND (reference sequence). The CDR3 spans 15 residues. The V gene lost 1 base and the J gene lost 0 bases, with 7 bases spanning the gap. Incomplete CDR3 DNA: TGTGCCAGTAGTATAGGCGGGAACTCCTACAATGAG. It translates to CASSIGGNSYNE. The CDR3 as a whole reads CASSIGGNSYNEQFF. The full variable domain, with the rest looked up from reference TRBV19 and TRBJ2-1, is DGGITQSPKYLFRKEGQNVTLSCEQNLNHDAMYWYRQDPGQGLRLIYYSQIVNDFQKGDIAEGYSVSREKKESFPLTVTSAQKNPTAFYLCASSIGGNSYNEQFFGPGTRLTVL.

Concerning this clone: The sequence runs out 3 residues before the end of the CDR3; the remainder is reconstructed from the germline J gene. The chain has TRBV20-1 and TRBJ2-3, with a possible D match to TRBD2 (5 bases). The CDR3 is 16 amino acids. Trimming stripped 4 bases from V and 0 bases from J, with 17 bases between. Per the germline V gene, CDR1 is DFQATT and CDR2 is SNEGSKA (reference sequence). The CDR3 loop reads CSATEGLLSSTDTQYF. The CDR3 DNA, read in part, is TGCAGTGCTACAGAGGGTCTACTATCGAGCACAGATACG.

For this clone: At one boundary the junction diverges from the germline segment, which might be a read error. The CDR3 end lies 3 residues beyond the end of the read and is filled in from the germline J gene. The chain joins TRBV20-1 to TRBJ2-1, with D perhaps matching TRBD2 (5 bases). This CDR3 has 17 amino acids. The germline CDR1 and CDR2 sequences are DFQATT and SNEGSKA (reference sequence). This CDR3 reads CSARGAAGRSSYNEQFF. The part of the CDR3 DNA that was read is TGCAGTGCGAGAGGTGCGGCGGGTAGGAGCTCCTACAATGAG.

The sequenced CDR3 bases are TGTGCCAGCAGTTTAGAGGGGGCCGGCTATGGC. It encodes CASSLEGAGYG. The CDR3, in full, reads CASSLEGAGYGYTF. The V and J genes are TRBV12-3 or TRBV12-4 and TRBJ1-2, with 7 bases lining up with TRBD1. Coverage ceases 3 residues before the CDR3 finishes, and the germline J gene fills in the end. J was trimmed by 4 bases and V by 1 base; bases with no gene match: 3. This CDR3 has 14 residues.

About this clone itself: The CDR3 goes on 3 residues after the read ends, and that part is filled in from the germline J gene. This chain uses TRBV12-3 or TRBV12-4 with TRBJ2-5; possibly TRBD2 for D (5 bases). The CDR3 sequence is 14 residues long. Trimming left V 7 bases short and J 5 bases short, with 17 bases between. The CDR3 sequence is CASTPIGVGETQYF. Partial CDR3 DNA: TGTGCCAGCACGCCGATCGGGGTCGGGGAGACC.

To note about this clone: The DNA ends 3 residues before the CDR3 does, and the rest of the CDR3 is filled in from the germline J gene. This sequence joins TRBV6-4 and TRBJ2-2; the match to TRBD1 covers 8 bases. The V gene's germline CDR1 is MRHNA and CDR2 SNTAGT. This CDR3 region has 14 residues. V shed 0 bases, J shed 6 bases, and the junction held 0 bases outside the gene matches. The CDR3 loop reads CASSDSQGAGELFF. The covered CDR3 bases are TGTGCCAGCAGTGACTCACAGGGGGCCGGGGAG.

CDR3 amino acids: CASSLVGRVETQYF. CDR3 DNA, as far as it was read: TGTGCCAGCAGCTTGGTAGGCAGGGTGGAGACC. This sequence joins TRBV5-6 and TRBJ2-5, with D maybe TRBD1 (5 bases). The read finishes 3 residues shy of the CDR3 end, and the germline J gene is used to complete it. The CDR3 is 14 amino acids. Germline V CDR1 and CDR2: SGHDT, YYEEEE. Trimming cost V 0 bases and J 5 bases, with 11 bases left between them.

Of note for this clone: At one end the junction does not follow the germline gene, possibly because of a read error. This CDR3 is CASGDSGGADTQYF. The CDR3 DNA, read in part, is TGTGCCAGCGGTGACAGCGGGGGGGCAGATACG. V and J are TRBV6-1 and TRBJ2-3; 10 bases are a match to TRBD2. Read coverage stops 3 residues before the CDR3 terminus; the germline J gene supplies the remainder. Germline V CDR1 and CDR2: MNHNS, SASEGT. This CDR3 spans 14 amino acids.

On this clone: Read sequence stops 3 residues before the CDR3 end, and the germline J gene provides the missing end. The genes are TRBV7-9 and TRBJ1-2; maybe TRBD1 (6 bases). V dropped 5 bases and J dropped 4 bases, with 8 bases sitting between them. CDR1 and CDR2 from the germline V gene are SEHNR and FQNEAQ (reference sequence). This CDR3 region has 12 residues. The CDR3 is CASSKQGYGYTF. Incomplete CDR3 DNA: TGTGCCAGCAGCAAACAGGGCTATGGC.

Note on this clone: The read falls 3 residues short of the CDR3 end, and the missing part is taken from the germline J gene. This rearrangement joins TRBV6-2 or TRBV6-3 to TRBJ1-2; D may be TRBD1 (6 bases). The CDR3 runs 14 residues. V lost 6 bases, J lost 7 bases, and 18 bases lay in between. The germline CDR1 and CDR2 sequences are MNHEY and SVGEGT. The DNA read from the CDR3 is TGTGCCAGCAGGCGCACCGCGGGGGCGGCTGGC. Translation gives CASRRTAGAAG. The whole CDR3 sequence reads CASRRTAGAAGYTF.

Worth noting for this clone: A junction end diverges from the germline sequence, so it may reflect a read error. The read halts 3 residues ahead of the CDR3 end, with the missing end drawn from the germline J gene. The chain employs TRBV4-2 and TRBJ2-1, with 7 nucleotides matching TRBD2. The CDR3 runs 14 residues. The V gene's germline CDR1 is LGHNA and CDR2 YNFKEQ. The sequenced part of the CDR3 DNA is TGCGCCAGCAGCCGGGTGAGCGGGGAAGGTGAG. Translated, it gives CASSRVSGEGE. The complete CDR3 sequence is CASSRVSGEGEQFF.

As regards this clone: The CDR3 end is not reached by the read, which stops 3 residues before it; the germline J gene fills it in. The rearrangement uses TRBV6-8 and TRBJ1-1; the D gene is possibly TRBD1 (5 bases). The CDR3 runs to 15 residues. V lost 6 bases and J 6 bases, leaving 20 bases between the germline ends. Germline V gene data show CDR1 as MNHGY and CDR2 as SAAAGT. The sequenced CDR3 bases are TGTGCCAGCAGCCCCGTCTTAATGGGGCGCCCTGAA. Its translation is CASSPVLMGRPE. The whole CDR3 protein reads CASSPVLMGRPEAFF.

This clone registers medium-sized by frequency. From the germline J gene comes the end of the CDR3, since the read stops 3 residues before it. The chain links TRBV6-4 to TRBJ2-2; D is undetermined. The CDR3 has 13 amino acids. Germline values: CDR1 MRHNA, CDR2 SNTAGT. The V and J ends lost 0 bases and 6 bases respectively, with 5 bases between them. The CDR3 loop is CASSDSQSGELFF. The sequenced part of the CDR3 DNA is TGTGCCAGCAGTGACTCGCAGTCCGGGGAG.

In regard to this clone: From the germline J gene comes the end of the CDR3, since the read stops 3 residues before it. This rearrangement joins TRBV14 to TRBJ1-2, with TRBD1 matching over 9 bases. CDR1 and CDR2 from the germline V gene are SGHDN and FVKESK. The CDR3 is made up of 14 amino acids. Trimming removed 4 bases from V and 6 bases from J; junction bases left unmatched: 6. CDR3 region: CASSPGTGIDGYTF. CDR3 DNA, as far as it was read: TGTGCCAGCAGCCCCGGGACAGGGATTGATGGC.

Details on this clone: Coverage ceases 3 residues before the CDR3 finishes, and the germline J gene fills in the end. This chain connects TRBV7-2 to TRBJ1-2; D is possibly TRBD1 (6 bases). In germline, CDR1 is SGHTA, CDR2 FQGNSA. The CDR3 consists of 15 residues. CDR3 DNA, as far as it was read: TGTGCCAGCAGCTTAACTAGGGGGTCCTACAATGAC. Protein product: CASSLTRGSYND. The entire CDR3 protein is CASSLTRGSYNDYTF. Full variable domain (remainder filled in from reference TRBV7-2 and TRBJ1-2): GAGVSQSPSNKVTEKGKDVELRCDPISGHTALYWYRQSLGQGLEFLIYFQGNSAPDKSGLPSDRFSAERTGGSVSTLTIQRTQQEDSAVYLCASSLTRGSYNDYTFGSGTRLTVV.

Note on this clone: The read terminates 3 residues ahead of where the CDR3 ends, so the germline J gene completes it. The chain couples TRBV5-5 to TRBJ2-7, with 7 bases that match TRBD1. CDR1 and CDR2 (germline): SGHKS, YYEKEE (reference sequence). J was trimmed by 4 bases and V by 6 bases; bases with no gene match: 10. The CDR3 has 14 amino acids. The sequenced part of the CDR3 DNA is TGTGCCAGCATGCTGGGGCAGGGGGTTTACGAG. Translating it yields CASMLGQGVYE. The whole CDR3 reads CASMLGQGVYEQYF.

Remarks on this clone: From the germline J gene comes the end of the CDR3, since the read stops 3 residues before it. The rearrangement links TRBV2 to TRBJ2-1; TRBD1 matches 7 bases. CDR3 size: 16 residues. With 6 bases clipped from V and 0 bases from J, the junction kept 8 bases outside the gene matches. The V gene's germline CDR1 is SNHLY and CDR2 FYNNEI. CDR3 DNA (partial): TGTGCCAGCAGCCCGGGACAGATAAGCTCCTACAATGAG. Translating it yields CASSPGQISSYNE. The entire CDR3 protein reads CASSPGQISSYNEQFF.

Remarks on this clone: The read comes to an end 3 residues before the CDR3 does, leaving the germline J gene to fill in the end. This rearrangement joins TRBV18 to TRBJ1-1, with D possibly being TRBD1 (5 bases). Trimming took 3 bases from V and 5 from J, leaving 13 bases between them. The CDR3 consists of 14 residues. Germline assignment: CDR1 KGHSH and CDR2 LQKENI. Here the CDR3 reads CASSPGQGRTEAFF. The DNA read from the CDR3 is TGTGCCAGCTCACCGGGGCAGGGAAGAACTGAA.